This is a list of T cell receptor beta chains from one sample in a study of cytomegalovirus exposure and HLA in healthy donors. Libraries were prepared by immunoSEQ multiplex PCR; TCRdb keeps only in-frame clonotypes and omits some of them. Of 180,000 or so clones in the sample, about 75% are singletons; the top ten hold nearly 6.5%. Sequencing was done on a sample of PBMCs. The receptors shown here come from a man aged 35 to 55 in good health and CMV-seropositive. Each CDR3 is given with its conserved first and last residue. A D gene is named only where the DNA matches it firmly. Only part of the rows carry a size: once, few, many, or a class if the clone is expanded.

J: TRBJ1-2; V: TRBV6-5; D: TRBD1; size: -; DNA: TGTGCCAGCAGACAGGGGGGAGGGGGGCTCTATGGCTACACCTTC; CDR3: CASRQGGGGLYGYTF
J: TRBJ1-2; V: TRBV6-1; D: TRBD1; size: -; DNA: TGTGCCAGCAGTACTCGGGACAGGGGGTATGGCTACACCTTC; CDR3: CASSTRDRGYGYTF
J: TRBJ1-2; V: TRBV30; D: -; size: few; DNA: TGTGCCTGGGAAGCGGGGCACGCGAGGGCACAAAGCACCTTC; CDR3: CAWEAGHARAQSTF
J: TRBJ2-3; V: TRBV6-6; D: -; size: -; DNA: TGTGCCAGCAGTCTACAGGACCTTAGCACAGATACGCAGTATTTT; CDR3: CASSLQDLSTDTQYF
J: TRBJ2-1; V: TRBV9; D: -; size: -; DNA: TGTGCCAGCAGTCCCCTAGGGCGGGACTCCTACAATGAGCAGTTCTTC; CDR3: CASSPLGRDSYNEQFF
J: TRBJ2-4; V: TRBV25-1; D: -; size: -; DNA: TGTGCCAGCAGTGAATACTCCCTAGCCGGGTTAAACATTCAGTACTTC; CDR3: CASSEYSLAGLNIQYF
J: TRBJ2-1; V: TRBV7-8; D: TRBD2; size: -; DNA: TGTGCCAGCAGCCGGGGACTAGCGGGAAACAATGAGCAGTTCTTC; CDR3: CASSRGLAGNNEQFF
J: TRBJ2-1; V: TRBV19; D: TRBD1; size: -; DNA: TGTGCCAGTACCCCGGGACAGGGGGCGAACAATGAGCAGTTCTTC; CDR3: CASTPGQGANNEQFF
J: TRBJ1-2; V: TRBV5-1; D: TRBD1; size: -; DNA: TGCGCCAGCAGCTCAGGACAGGGGGCCCACTATGGCTACACCTTC; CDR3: CASSSGQGAHYGYTF
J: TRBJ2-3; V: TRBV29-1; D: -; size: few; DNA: TGCAGCGCCGACTCCGGGGGGCCAGATACGCAGTATTTT; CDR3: CSADSGGPDTQYF
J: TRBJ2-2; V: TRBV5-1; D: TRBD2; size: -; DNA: TGCGCCAGCAGCTTGGAACTAGCGGGAGGGACCGGGGAGCTGTTTTTT; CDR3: CASSLELAGGTGELFF
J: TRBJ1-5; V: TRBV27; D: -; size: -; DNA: TGTGCCAGCAGTCCCGGAGGGAGTAGCAATCAGCCCCAGCATTTT; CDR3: CASSPGGSSNQPQHF
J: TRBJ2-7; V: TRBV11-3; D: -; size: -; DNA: TGTGCCAGCAGCTTAATGGAGCACAGGCAGGCGGAGCAGTACTTC; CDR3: CASSLMEHRQAEQYF
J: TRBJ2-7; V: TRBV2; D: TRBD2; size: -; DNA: TGTGCCAGCATCCGGGGGGCCTACGAGCAGTACTTC; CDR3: CASIRGAYEQYF
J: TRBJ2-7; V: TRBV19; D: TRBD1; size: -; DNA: TGTGCCAGTAGGCAGGGACAGCAGTACGAGCAGTACTTC; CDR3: CASRQGQQYEQYF
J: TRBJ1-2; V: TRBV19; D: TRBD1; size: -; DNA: TGTGCCAGTAGTATAGGCGACAGGGATTATGGCTACACCTTC; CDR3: CASSIGDRDYGYTF
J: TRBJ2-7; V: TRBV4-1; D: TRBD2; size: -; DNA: TGCGCCAGCAGCCAAGGAGGCGGGAGGCTTTACGAGCAGTACTTC; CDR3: CASSQGGGRLYEQYF
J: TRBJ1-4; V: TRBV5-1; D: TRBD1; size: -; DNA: TGCGCCAGCAGCTTGGGACAGGGGTCCCAGAATGAAAAACTGTTTTTT; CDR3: CASSLGQGSQNEKLFF
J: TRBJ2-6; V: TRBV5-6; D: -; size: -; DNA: TGTGCCAGCAGCTTAGAGGGAACGGGTGGGGCCAACGTCCTGACTTTC; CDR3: CASSLEGTGGANVLTF
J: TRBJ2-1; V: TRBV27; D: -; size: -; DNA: TGTGCCAGCAGGGGAGGGGGGTACAATGAGCAGTTCTTC; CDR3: CASRGGGYNEQFF
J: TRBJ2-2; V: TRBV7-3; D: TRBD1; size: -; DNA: TGTGCCAGCAGCCCGAACCAGGGGGCGAGCACCGGGGAGCTGTTTTTT; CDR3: CASSPNQGASTGELFF
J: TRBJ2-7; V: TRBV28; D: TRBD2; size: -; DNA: TGTGCCAGCAGTTCTCCTAAAGCGGGAGGGCCCTACGAGCAGTACTTC; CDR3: CASSSPKAGGPYEQYF
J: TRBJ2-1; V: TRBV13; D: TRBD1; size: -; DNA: TGTGCCAGCAGCGGGGGACAGGGACCGTTCTTC; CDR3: CASSGGQGPFF
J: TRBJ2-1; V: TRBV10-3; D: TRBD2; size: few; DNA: TGTGCCATCACCTTTCCGGGACTAGCGGACGATGAGCAGTTCTTC; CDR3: CAITFPGLADDEQFF
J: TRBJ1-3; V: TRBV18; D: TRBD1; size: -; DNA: TGTGCCAGCTCATACGACAGGGGTCCTGGAAACACCATATATTTT; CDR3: CASSYDRGPGNTIYF
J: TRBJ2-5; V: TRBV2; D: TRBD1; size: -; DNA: TGTGCCAGCAGCGGACAGACAGGGGGTCGAGAGACCCAGTACTTC; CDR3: CASSGQTGGRETQYF
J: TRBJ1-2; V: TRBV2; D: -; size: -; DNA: TGTGCCAGCAGGCGGGGGGCCTTAGACTATGGCTACACCTTC; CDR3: CASRRGALDYGYTF
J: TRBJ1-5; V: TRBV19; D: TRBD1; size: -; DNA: TGTGCCAGTAGTACCCCCCCGAGGCAGGGGGTCAATCAGCCCCAGCATTTT; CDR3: CASSTPPRQGVNQPQHF
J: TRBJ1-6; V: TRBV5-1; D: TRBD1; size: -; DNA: TGCGCCAGCAGCTCCGGGACAGACCGGGTTCTCCACTTT; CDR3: CASSSGTDRVLHF
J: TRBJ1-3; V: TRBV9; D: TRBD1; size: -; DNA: TGTGCCAGCAGCACACAGGGACAGGGTCAAGACACCATATATTTT; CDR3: CASSTQGQGQDTIYF
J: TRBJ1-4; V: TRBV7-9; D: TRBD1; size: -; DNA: TGTGCCAGCAGCTTAGGGGACAGCCGTGCGGCTAATGAAAAACTGTTTTTT; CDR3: CASSLGDSRAANEKLFF
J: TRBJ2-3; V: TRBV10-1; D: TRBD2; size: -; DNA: TGCGCCAGCAGTGTAGCGGGAGCGGGCACAGATACGCAGTATTTT; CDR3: CASSVAGAGTDTQYF
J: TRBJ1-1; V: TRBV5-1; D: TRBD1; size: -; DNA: TGCGCCAGCAGCACCCAAGGACAGGGGAGCAGCACTGAAGCTTTCTTT; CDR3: CASSTQGQGSSTEAFF
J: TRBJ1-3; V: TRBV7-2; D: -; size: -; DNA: TGTGCCAGCAGCTTATTATACTCTGGAAACACCATATATTTT; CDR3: CASSLLYSGNTIYF
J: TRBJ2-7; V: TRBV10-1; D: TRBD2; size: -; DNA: TGCGCCAGCAGTGAGTCGAGCGCGGGAGGGTACGACGAGCAGTACTTC; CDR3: CASSESSAGGYDEQYF
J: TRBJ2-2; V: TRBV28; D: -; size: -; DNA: TGTGCCAGCTTGCCGGGTGGGAGAACGAACACCGGGGAGCTGTTTTTT; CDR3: CASLPGGRTNTGELFF
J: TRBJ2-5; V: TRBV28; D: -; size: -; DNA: TGTGCCAGCAGTTTAATGGCGGCCCCAAGGACCCAGTACTTC; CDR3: CASSLMAAPRTQYF
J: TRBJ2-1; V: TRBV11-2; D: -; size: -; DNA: TGTGCCAGCAGCCCACTGAATGGAGGCCCGCCTGAGCAGTTCTTC; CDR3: CASSPLNGGPPEQFF
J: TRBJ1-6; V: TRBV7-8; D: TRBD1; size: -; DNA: TGTGCCAGCAGCTTGGACAGGGGGAACCTCCACTTT; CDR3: CASSLDRGNLHF
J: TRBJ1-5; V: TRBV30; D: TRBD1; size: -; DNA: TGTGCCTTTCAGGGGGGTGGCCAGCCCCAGCATTTT; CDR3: CAFQGGGQPQHF
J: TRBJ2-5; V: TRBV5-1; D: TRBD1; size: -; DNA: TGCGCCAGCAGCTTGGGACAGGGTGCACAAGAGACCCAGTACTTC; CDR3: CASSLGQGAQETQYF
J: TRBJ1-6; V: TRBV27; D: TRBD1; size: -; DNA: TGTGCCAGCAGTCGGGGGGGACAGGGGGATTCACCCCTCCACTTT; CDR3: CASSRGGQGDSPLHF
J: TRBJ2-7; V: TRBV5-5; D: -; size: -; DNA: TGTGCCAGCAGCTTCAGGGTCGAGCAGTACTTC; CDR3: CASSFRVEQYF
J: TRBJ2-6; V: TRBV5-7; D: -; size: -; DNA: TGTGCCAGCAGCTTGGCTTGCTCGAGCTCTGGGGCCAACGTCCTGACTTTC; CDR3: CASSLACSSSGANVLTF
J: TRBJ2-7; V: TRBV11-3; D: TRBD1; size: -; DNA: TGTGCCAGCAGCTTAGGGACAGGGAGCTACGAGCAGTACTTC; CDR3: CASSLGTGSYEQYF
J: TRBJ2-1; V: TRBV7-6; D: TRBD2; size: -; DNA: TGTGCCAGCAGCCAACCCAACCTAGCGGGAGACTACAATGAGCAGTTCTTC; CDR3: CASSQPNLAGDYNEQFF
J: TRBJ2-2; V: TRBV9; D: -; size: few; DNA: TGTGCCAGCAGCGTAGATGTAGCGGCGAACACCGGGGAGCTGTTTTTT; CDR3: CASSVDVAANTGELFF
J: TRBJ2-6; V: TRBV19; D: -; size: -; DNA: TGTGCCAGTAGTATGCAGGGAGGGTGGGGGGCCAACGGCCTGACTTTC; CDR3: CASSMQGGWGANGLTF